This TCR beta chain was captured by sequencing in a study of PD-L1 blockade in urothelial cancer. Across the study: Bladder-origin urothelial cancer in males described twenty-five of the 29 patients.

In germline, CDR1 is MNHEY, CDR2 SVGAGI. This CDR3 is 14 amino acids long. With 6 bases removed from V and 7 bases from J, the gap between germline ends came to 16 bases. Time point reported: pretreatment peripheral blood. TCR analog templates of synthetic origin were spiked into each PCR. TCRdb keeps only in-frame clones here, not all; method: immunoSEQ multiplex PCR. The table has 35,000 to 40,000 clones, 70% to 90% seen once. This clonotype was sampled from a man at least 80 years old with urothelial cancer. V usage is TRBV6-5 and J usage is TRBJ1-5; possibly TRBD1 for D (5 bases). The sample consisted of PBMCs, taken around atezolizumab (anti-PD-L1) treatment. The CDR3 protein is CASREEGWEQPQHF. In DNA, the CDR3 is TGTGCCAGCAGGGAGGAGGGGTGGGAACAGCCCCAGCATTTT.